Reported below is one T cell receptor beta chain. J lost 7 bases, V lost 1 base, and 4 bases had no gene match. This CDR3 has 16 amino acids. From germline, CDR1 is MNHNS and CDR2 SASEGT. This record belongs to a study of blood T cell repertoires in COVID-19. About the research overall: Whether acute or convalescent, the COVID-19 samples came from the United States, Italy and Spain. In each case, the material was cDNA or gDNA derived from T cells, B-cell-depleted T cells, or PBMCs.

TCRdb's table, derived via immunoSEQ multiplex PCR, lists solely in-frame clones and lacks some. The sample lists fewer than 60,000 clones, about nine tenths seen once, with around a tenth in the top ten. The genes are TRBV6-1 and TRBJ2-1; TRBD2 matches at 13 bases. The specimen sequenced was peripheral blood. This clonotype was sampled from a human donor with acute or convalescent COVID-19. The donor label of this sample is uncertain. In nucleotides, the CDR3 is TGTGCCAGCAGTGAAGAACTAGCGGGGGGGCAAAATGAGCAGTTCTTC. Translation: CASSEELAGGQNEQFF.